This T cell receptor beta chain was captured in a study of cytomegalovirus exposure and HLA in healthy donors. Broader study findings: Later analysis associated a missense DCLRE1C variant with TCR beta V- and J-gene trimming. Per a prior analysis, the majority of TCR beta V segments were productive roughly 87% or roughly 30% of the time.

In its sample, this clone was seen a few times. Antigen: not known. The PCR used 60 Vbeta and 13 Jbeta primers. Profiled with immunoSEQ multiplex PCR; TCRdb holds only in-frame clones, not every one. Among under 55,000 clones listed, 73% were seen once. The material sequenced was PBMCs. The origin of this receptor is a young man in good health and CMV-seronegative.

CDR3 protein: CASGGQGALMDEQFF. CDR3 nucleotide sequence: TGTGCCAGCGGAGGACAGGGGGCATTGATGGATGAGCAGTTCTTC. V and J are TRBV25-1 and TRBJ2-1; 11 nucleotides match TRBD1. The germline V gene has CDR1 MGHDK and CDR2 SYGVNS. The V gene end was trimmed by 8 bases and the J gene end by 8 bases; junction bases not matched to a gene: 11. This CDR3 is built from 15 residues.